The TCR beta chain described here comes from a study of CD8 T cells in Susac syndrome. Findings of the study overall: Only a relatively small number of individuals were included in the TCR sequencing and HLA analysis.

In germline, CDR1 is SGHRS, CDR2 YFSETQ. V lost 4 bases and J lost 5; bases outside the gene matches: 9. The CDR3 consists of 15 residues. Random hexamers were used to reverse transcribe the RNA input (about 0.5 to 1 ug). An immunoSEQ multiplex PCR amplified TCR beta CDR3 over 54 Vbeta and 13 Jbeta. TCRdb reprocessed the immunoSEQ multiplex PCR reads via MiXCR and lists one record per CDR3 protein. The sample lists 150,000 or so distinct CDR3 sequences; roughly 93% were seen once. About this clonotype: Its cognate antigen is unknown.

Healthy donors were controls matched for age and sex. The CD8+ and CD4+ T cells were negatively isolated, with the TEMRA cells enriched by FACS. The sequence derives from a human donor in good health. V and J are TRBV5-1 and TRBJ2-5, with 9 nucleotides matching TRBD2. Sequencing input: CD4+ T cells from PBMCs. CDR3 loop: CASSPASGVWETQYF. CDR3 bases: TGCGCCAGCAGCCCAGCTAGCGGGGTTTGGGAGACCCAGTACTTC.